The 4 T cell receptor beta chains presented below share a single source sample, sequenced in a study of control samples from healthy donors and cancer patients. The method was immunoSEQ multiplex PCR; TCRdb's version includes in-frame clones alone and lacks a portion of them. In the table there are 150,000 or so clones, about 94% of which are singletons. The material sequenced was blood. These receptor sequences come from a woman aged 55-75 years in good health.

The genes are TRBV3-1 (or the pseudogene TRBV3-2) and TRBJ2-1; no firm D call. The germline gives CDR1 LGHDT, CDR2 YNNKEL (reference sequence). The CDR3 runs 14 residues. The V and J ends lost 1 base and 12 bases respectively, with 16 bases between them. The CDR3 sequence: CASSQVVNPPGQFF. The CDR3 nucleotides are TGTGCCAGCAGCCAAGTGGTTAATCCGCCAGGGCAGTTCTTC.

The chain is built from TRBV6-2 or TRBV6-3 and TRBJ2-1, with 7 bases fitting TRBD2. With V trimmed by 3 bases and J by 4 bases, 21 bases remained unmatched. The V gene's germline CDR1 is MNHEY and CDR2 SVGEGT. The CDR3 extends over 20 amino acids. In nucleotides, the CDR3 is TGTGCCAGCAGTTATAGGTTGGGGACTAAATCTAGGCTGGGGTACAATGAGCAGTTCTTC. Amino acid sequence: CASSYRLGTKSRLGYNEQFF.

In DNA form, the CDR3 reads TGTGCCAGCACCAGGGACAGGTCTGGAAACACCATATATTTT. It encodes CASTRDRSGNTIYF. The chain employs TRBV5-4 and TRBJ1-3, with 8 nucleotides matching TRBD1. Germline CDR1 and CDR2: SGHNT and YYREEE (reference sequence). J was trimmed by 1 base and V by 6 bases; bases with no gene match: 3. There are 14 residues in the CDR3.

The chain is built from TRBV30 and TRBJ2-3, with 7 bases that match TRBD1. CDR3 length equals 14 residues. V trimming: 2 bases; J trimming: 3 bases; junction bases outside the gene matches: 5. Germline assignment: CDR1 GTSNPN and CDR2 SVGIG (reference sequence). The CDR3 sequence: CAWSLGGGTDTQYF. The CDR3 bases are TGTGCCTGGAGTCTAGGGGGCGGAACAGATACGCAGTATTTT.